The next 17 T cell receptor beta chains were all read from a single sample in a study of CD8 T cells in Susac syndrome (dated by TCRdb to 2018 to 2020). The library was obtained by the immunoSEQ multiplex PCR assay. RNA was extracted with the RNeasy kit and 0.5 to 1 ug was reverse transcribed using random hexamers. TCRdb reran the public reads through fastp at Q25 and MiXCR, keeping productive beta chains. Entries that share a CDR3 protein sequence are merged under the most common genes and DNA. The sample table lists roughly 150,000 distinct CDR3 sequences, over 85% of them with a count of one. The ten largest make up just over 0.2% of the sample. The material sequenced was CD8+ T cells from PBMCs. These receptor sequences come from a human donor with multiple sclerosis.

The chain joins TRBV9 to TRBJ1-5; the D is unclear. Trimming cost V 1 base and J 0 bases, with 8 bases left between them. CDR1 and CDR2 (germline): SGDLS, YYNGEE. This CDR3 has 15 amino acids. The CDR3 region is CASSVIRYSNQPQHF. The DNA for the CDR3 is TGTGCCAGCAGCGTAATACGGTATAGCAATCAGCCCCAGCATTTT.

The genes are TRBV4-3 and TRBJ1-1; no definite D call. Germline V gene data show CDR1 as LGHNA and CDR2 as YSLEER. CDR3 size: 16 residues. Between the trimmed V and J ends, which lost 0 bases and 0 bases, there was a span of 11 bases. In nucleotides, the CDR3 is TGCGCCAGCAGCCAAGAATTAGCGATGATGAACACTGAAGCTTTCTTT. Translating gives CASSQELAMMNTEAFF.

V usage is TRBV9 and J usage is TRBJ1-2; D not resolved. The germline V gene has CDR1 SGDLS and CDR2 YYNGEE. The ends were cut back, 1 base at V and 8 bases at J, with 9 bases in the middle. CDR3 length: 12 amino acids. DNA of the CDR3: TGTGCCAGCAGCGTATTTCAGGACGGCTACACCTTC. Protein product: CASSVFQDGYTF.

The chain couples TRBV13 to TRBJ2-1; tentative D call: TRBD2 (6 bases). V shed 5 bases and J shed 4 bases, with 15 bases lying between them. CDR3 size: 15 residues. From germline, CDR1 is PRHDT and CDR2 FYEKMQ (reference sequence). The DNA for the CDR3 is TGTGCCAGCAGCCCGGGGCCGGGGGAATACAATGAGCAGTTCTTC. Its translation is CASSPGPGEYNEQFF.

CDR3 sequence (DNA): TGTGCCAGCAGCGCCCGGGACAGCAATTCACCCCTCCACTTT. The encoded protein is CASSARDSNSPLHF. V gene TRBV9 combines with J gene TRBJ1-6; 7 bases are a match to TRBD1. The CDR3 sequence is 14 residues long. Losses at the gene ends were 3 bases for V and 7 bases for J; bases not matched to a gene: 4. Germline lookup yields CDR1 SGDLS and CDR2 YYNGEE.

The DNA for the CDR3 is TGTGCCAGTAGTATCCACAGGAACACTGAAGCTTTCTTT. Protein product: CASSIHRNTEAFF. This chain connects TRBV19 to TRBJ1-1; no definite D call. The CDR3 covers 13 residues. The V end lost 3 bases, the J end lost 1 base, and 6 bases lay between the germline ends. Germline-derived CDR1 and CDR2 are LNHDA and SQIVND (reference sequence).

The V gene is TRBV9, the J gene TRBJ2-3; no clear D gene. V was trimmed by 5 bases and J by 1 base, leaving 5 bases between them. The CDR3 contains 12 residues. Germline V gives CDR1 SGDLS, CDR2 YYNGEE. CDR3 sequence: CASRSGTDTQYF. The CDR3 region has the DNA TGTGCCAGCAGATCGGGCACAGATACGCAGTATTTT.

This chain links TRBV12-3 or TRBV12-4 with TRBJ2-1; D not certain. This CDR3 comprises 12 residues. V lost 6 bases to trimming and J lost 8 bases, with 11 bases between them. Here the CDR3 reads CASSPRVDEQFF. In DNA, the CDR3 is TGTGCCAGCAGCCCCCGGGTGGATGAGCAGTTCTTC.

J is TRBJ1-1 and V is TRBV7-9; D is unresolved. CDR3 size: 11 residues. The germline gives CDR1 SEHNR, CDR2 FQNEAQ (reference sequence). The V gene lost 0 bases and the J gene lost 8 bases, with 4 bases spanning the gap. CDR3 loop: CASSLAPEAFF. The CDR3 DNA reads TGTGCCAGCAGCTTAGCGCCCGAAGCTTTCTTT.

The chain has TRBV11-2 and TRBJ2-1; D is undetermined. The V end was cut by 1 base, the J end by 0 bases, with 10 bases between. Germline CDR1 reads SGHAT; CDR2 reads FQNNGV. This CDR3 is 16 amino acids long. The CDR3 region has the DNA TGTGCCAGCAGCTTAGGGAAGACGCTCTCCTACAATGAGCAGTTCTTC. Translated, it gives CASSLGKTLSYNEQFF.

The chain has TRBV12-3 or TRBV12-4 and TRBJ1-1; a possible D gene is TRBD1 (6 bases). The CDR3 sequence is 13 residues long. The V and J ends lost 7 bases and 4 bases respectively, with 13 bases between them. The CDR3 DNA follows: TGTGCCAGCACCCGAGGGGGGGGCACTGAAGCTTTCTTT. Translating it yields CASTRGGGTEAFF.

CDR3 amino acids: CASSQDYMDEQFF. CDR3 DNA: TGTGCCAGCAGCCAAGATTACATGGATGAGCAGTTCTTC. This chain links TRBV14 with TRBJ2-1; D not resolved. CDR3 length: 13 amino acids. Trimming left V 0 bases short and J 8 bases short, with 8 bases between. CDR1 and CDR2 from the germline V gene are SGHDN and FVKESK.

This clonotype was counted a few times. The CDR3 spells CASSHTGTEAFF. The CDR3 nucleotides are TGTGCCAGCAGTCATACCGGGACAGAAGCTTTCTTT. The chain has TRBV3-1 and TRBJ1-1, with a possible D match to TRBD1 (6 bases). V was clipped by 6 bases and J by 8 bases, with 13 bases between them. The germline V gene encodes CDR1 LGHDT and CDR2 YNNKEL (reference sequence). The CDR3 loop spans 12 amino acids.

The V and J genes are TRBV6-6 and TRBJ1-5, with a possible D match to TRBD1 (5 bases). Germline V gene data show CDR1 as MNHNY and CDR2 as SVGAGI (reference sequence). The CDR3 totals 16 residues. Trimming took 0 bases from V and 7 from J, leaving 16 bases between them. The CDR3 nucleotides read TGTGCCAGCAGTTACTCGATCCCAGGGAGGAACCAGCCCCAGCATTTT. The encoded protein is CASSYSIPGRNQPQHF.

The rearrangement joins TRBV10-3 to TRBJ2-7; tentatively, D is TRBD2 (6 bases). CDR1 and CDR2 from the germline V gene are ENHRY and SYGVKD. Trimming took 5 bases from V and 3 from J, leaving 23 bases between them. CDR3 length: 17 amino acids. Here the CDR3 reads CAISYTGGRMDVYEQYF. CDR3 DNA sequence: TGTGCCATCAGTTACACCGGAGGGCGGATGGACGTCTACGAGCAGTACTTC.

The chain carries TRBV20-1 and TRBJ2-1; tentatively, D is TRBD1 or TRBD2 (6 bases each). V lost 2 bases, J lost 2 bases, and 16 bases lay in between. The CDR3 extends over 16 amino acids. CDR1 and CDR2 from the germline V gene are DFQATT and SNEGSKA (reference sequence). CDR3 coding DNA: TGCAGTGCTAGATACCCCGGGGGCCCTACCTACAATGAGCAGTTCTTC. Residues: CSARYPGGPTYNEQFF.

The chain has TRBV25-1 and TRBJ2-5; D might be TRBD2 (6 bases). There are 15 residues in the CDR3. Germline V CDR1 and CDR2: MGHDK, SYGVNS. Trimming left V 4 bases short and J 5 bases short, with 17 bases between. CDR3 sequence: CASSGNREIEETQYF. In DNA, the CDR3 is TGTGCCAGCAGTGGAAACCGGGAGATCGAGGAGACCCAGTACTTC.